Below, 11 T cell receptor beta chains from the same sample are listed, as sequenced in a study of blood T cell repertoires in COVID-19. TCRdb's copy holds only in-frame clones and misses some; the assay was immunoSEQ multiplex PCR. The data hold about 280,000 clones, with about 87% observed a single time. Material for sequencing was PBMCs or T cells enriched from blood (not recorded which). The receptors derive from a young woman with acute COVID-19.

The gene calls are TRBV6-5 and TRBJ1-3; TRBD1 matches at 7 bases. The ends lost 10 bases at V and 1 base at J; junction bases unmatched: 4. The germline CDR1 and CDR2 sequences are MNHEY and SVGAGI. The CDR3 sequence is 13 residues long. This CDR3 is CAIETGSGNTIYF. The CDR3 bases are TGTGCCATAGAGACAGGGTCTGGAAACACCATATATTTT.

This rearrangement joins TRBV7-3 to TRBJ2-7; no clear D gene. Trimming pared 0 bases from V and 0 bases from J, leaving 9 bases between. The CDR3 consists of 15 residues. The germline CDR1 and CDR2 sequences are SGHTA and FQGTGA. Here the CDR3 reads CASSLTAGRSYEQYF. The CDR3 region has the DNA TGTGCCAGCAGCTTAACGGCAGGCCGCTCCTACGAGCAGTACTTC.

CDR3: CSTLRQPQETQYF. The CDR3 nucleotides read TGCAGCACCTTAAGACAGCCCCAAGAGACCCAGTACTTC. V usage is TRBV29-1 and J usage is TRBJ2-5, with a tentative D call TRBD1 (5 bases). In germline, CDR1 is SQVTM, CDR2 ANQGSEA. The ends were cut back, 8 bases at V and 1 base at J, with 14 bases in the middle. This CDR3 is built from 13 residues.

This chain links TRBV7-9 with TRBJ1-4, with D perhaps TRBD1 (6 bases). Per germline, CDR1 SEHNR and CDR2 FQNEAQ (reference sequence). Trimming took off 6 bases at V and 7 bases at J, with 15 bases between the two ends. CDR3 length: 14 amino acids. The DNA of the CDR3 is TGTGCCAGCAGGCCCCAGGGGTCTGGTGAAAAACTGTTTTTT. Amino acids: CASRPQGSGEKLFF.

The gene calls are TRBV15 and TRBJ2-3, with D possibly TRBD2 on 5 matching bases. V lost 0 bases, J lost 9 bases, and 13 bases lay in between. The CDR3 contains 14 residues. CDR1 and CDR2 from the germline V gene are LNHNV and YYDKDF (reference sequence). The CDR3 DNA is TGTGCCACCAGCAGAGATCCCGGGGAAGAGACGCAGTATTTT. Amino acid sequence: CATSRDPGEETQYF. Variable domain in full (rest from reference TRBV15 and TRBJ2-3): DAMVIQNPRYQVTQFGKPVTLSCSQTLNHNVMYWYQQKSSQAPKLLFHYYDKDFNNEADTPDNFQSRRPNTSFCFLDIRSPGLGDTAMYLCATSRDPGEETQYFGPGTRLTVL.

The chain combines TRBV5-1 with TRBJ2-7; possible D gene TRBD1, 5 bases. Trimming cost V 0 bases and J 4 bases, with 11 bases left between them. The CDR3 totals 14 residues. Germline CDR1 is SGHRS and CDR2 is YFSETQ. The CDR3 region is CASSLDQGKYEQYF. CDR3 DNA: TGCGCCAGCAGCTTGGATCAGGGAAAATACGAGCAGTACTTC.

This clone was observed once. The CDR3 sequence is CASSPDGYNEQFF. Written as DNA, the CDR3 is TGTGCCAGCAGCCCCGACGGGTACAATGAGCAGTTCTTC. The chain joins TRBV7-9 to TRBJ2-1; D remains ambiguous. This CDR3 is built from 13 residues. Germline V gives CDR1 SEHNR, CDR2 FQNEAQ (reference sequence). Trimming cost V 5 bases and J 4 bases, with 9 bases left between them. Together with reference TRBV7-9 and TRBJ2-1, the CDR3 gives the full variable domain: DTGVSQNPRHKITKRGQNVTFRCDPISEHNRLYWYRQTLGQGPEFLTYFQNEAQLEKSRLLSDRFSAERPKGSFSTLEIQRTEQGDSAMYLCASSPDGYNEQFFGPGTRLTVL.

V gene TRBV4-1 combines with J gene TRBJ2-5; possible D gene TRBD2, 5 bases. The V and J ends lost 2 bases and 0 bases respectively, with 7 bases between them. The CDR3 extends over 14 amino acids. Germline V gene data show CDR1 as MGHRA and CDR2 as YSYEKL. Written as DNA, the CDR3 is TGCGCCAGCAGCCAATCCGGGAACCAAGAGACCCAGTACTTC. It yields the protein CASSQSGNQETQYF.

The V and J genes are TRBV6-5 and TRBJ2-1; 7 nucleotides match TRBD2. In germline, CDR1 is MNHEY, CDR2 SVGAGI. The J segment lost 6 bases and the V segment lost 0 bases, leaving 8 bases of the junction unmatched. The CDR3 loop spans 16 amino acids. The CDR3 here is CASSYSGLWTSNEQFF. The CDR3 bases are TGTGCCAGCAGTTACTCGGGGCTATGGACTAGCAATGAGCAGTTCTTC.

The chain employs TRBV4-1 and TRBJ2-5; 10 bases agree with TRBD1. The CDR3 consists of 15 residues. Germline-derived CDR1 and CDR2 are MGHRA and YSYEKL. Unmatched junction bases numbered 5, after V lost 2 bases and J lost 5 bases. Here the CDR3 reads CASSQTDRGLETQYF. The CDR3 coding sequence is TGCGCCAGCAGCCAAACCGACAGGGGGCTTGAGACCCAGTACTTC.

The rearrangement joins TRBV6-5 to TRBJ2-1, with a tentative D call TRBD2 (6 bases). The V gene's germline CDR1 is MNHEY and CDR2 SVGAGI. Deletions cut 5 bases from V and 4 bases from J, with 15 bases between. There are 15 residues in the CDR3. CDR3: CASSPGGATYNEQFF. The CDR3 coding sequence is TGTGCCAGCAGTCCAGGAGGGGCGACTTACAATGAGCAGTTCTTC.